This T cell receptor (beta chain) was recorded in a study of T cell changes during pregnancy in multiple sclerosis. The V end lost 4 bases, the J end lost 6 bases, and 16 bases lay between the germline ends. The germline gives CDR1 SGHRS, CDR2 YFSETQ. This CDR3 contains 14 residues. Sequencing was performed with immunoSEQ multiplex PCR; in TCRdb, only in-frame clones are kept and a portion is missing. Of tens of thousands of clones listed, 90% to 95% are singletons. This TCR derives from a female donor with multiple sclerosis, enrolled in a pregnancy study. The material sequenced was CD8+ T cells from peripheral blood mononuclear cells, taken in the second trimester of pregnancy. The chain employs TRBV5-1 and TRBJ1-1; D is perhaps TRBD1 (6 bases). CDR3 loop: CASSPGTSGPEAFF. As DNA, the CDR3 is TGCGCCAGCAGCCCGGGGACATCGGGCCCTGAAGCTTTCTTT.